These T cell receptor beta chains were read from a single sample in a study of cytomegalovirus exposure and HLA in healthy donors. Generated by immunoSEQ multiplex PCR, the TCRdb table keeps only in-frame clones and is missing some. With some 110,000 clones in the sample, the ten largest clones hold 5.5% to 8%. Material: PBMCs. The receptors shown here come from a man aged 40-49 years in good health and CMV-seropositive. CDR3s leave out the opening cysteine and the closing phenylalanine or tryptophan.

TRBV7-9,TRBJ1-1,ASSLVIGNTEAF
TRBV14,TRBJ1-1,ASSQQGLGTEAF
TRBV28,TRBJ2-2,ASSLDFTGHRGTGELF
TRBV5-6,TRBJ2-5,ASTETGYETQY
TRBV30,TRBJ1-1,AFTANTEAF
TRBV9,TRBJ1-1,ASTPLMNTEAF
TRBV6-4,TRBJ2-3,ASSDFAGPTDTQY
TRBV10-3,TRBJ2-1,AISDFWARSSYNEQF
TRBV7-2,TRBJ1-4,ASSPRGEVNEKLF
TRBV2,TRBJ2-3,ASRASTDTQY
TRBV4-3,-,ASSQERSGSSYEQY
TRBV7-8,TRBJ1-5,ASSSQYYSNQPQH
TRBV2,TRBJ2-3,ASSEILAGYTQY
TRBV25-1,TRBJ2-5,ASRVPGRETQY
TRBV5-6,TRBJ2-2,ASSLLASAGELF